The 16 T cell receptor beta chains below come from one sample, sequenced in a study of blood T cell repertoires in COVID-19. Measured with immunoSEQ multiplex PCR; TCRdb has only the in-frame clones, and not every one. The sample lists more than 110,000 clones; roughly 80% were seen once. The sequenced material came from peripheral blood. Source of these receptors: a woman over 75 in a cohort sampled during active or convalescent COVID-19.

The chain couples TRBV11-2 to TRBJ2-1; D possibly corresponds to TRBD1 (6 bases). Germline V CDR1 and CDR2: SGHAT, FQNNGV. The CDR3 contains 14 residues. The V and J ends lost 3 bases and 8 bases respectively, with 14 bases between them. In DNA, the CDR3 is TGTGCCAGCAGCTTGGGACACTACGTGGATGAGCAGTTCTTC. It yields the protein CASSLGHYVDEQFF.

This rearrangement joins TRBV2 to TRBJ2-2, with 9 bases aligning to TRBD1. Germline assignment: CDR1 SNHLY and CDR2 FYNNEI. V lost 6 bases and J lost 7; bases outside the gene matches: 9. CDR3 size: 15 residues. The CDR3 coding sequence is TGTGCCAGCAGGCGGACACAGGGGGCGGTCGGGGAGCTGTTTTTT. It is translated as CASRRTQGAVGELFF.

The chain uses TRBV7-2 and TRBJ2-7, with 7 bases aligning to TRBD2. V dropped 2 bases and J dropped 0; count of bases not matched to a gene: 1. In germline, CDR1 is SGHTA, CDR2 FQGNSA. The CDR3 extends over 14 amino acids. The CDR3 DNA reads TGTGCCAGCAGCTTATCGGGGGGCTCCTACGAGCAGTACTTC. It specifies CASSLSGGSYEQYF.

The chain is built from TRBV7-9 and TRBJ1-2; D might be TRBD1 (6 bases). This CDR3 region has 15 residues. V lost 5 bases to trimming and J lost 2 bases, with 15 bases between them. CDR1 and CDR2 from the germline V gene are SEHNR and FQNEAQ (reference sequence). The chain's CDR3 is CASSRGQGSNYGYTF. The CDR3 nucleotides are TGTGCCAGCAGCCGAGGGCAGGGGTCCAACTATGGCTACACCTTC. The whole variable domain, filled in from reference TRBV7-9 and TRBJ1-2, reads DTGVSQNPRHKITKRGQNVTFRCDPISEHNRLYWYRQTLGQGPEFLTYFQNEAQLEKSRLLSDRFSAERPKGSFSTLEIQRTEQGDSAMYLCASSRGQGSNYGYTFGSGTRLTVV.

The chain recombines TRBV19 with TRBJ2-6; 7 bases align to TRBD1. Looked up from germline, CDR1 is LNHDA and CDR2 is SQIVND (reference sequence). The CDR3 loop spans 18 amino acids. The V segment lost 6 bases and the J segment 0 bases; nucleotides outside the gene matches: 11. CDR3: CASSLSGTAFSGANVLTF. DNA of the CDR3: TGTGCCAGTAGCCTTTCCGGGACAGCCTTCTCTGGGGCCAACGTCCTGACTTTC. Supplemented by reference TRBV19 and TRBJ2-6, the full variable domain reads DGGITQSPKYLFRKEGQNVTLSCEQNLNHDAMYWYRQDPGQGLRLIYYSQIVNDFQKGDIAEGYSVSREKKESFPLTVTSAQKNPTAFYLCASSLSGTAFSGANVLTFGAGSRLTVL.

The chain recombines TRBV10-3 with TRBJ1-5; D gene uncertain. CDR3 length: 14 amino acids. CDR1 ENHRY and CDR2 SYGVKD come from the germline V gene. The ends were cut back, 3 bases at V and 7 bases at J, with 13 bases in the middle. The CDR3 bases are TGTGCCATCAGTGACGCAGGAACGAGACAGCCCCAGCATTTT. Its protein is CAISDAGTRQPQHF.

In DNA form, the CDR3 reads TGTGCCAGTAGTGATAGCCTAGCCAAAAACATTCAGTACTTC. It specifies CASSDSLAKNIQYF. The rearrangement joins TRBV19 to TRBJ2-4; D is unresolved. This CDR3 has 14 residues. Looked up from germline, CDR1 is LNHDA and CDR2 is SQIVND (reference sequence). Trimming stripped 5 bases from V and 0 bases from J, with 8 bases between.

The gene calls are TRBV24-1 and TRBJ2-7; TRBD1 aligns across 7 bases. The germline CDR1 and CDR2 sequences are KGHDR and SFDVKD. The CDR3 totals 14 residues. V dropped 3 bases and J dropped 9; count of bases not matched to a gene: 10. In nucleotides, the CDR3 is TGTGCCACCAGTGATCCGACAGGGTTCTATGGGCAGTACTTC. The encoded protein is CATSDPTGFYGQYF.

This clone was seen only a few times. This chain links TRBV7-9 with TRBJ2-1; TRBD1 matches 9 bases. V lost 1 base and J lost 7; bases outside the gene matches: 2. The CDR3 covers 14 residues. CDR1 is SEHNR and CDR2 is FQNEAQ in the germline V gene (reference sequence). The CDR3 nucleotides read TGTGCCAGCAGCTTAGTGGGACAGGGTAATGAGCAGTTCTTC. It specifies CASSLVGQGNEQFF.

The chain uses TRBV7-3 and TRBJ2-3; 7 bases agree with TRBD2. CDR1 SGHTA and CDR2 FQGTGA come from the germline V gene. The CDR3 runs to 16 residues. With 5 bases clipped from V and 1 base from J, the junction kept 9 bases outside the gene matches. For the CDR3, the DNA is TGTGCCAGCAGCCCCAACGGACTAGGACGCACAGATACGCAGTATTTT. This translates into CASSPNGLGRTDTQYF.

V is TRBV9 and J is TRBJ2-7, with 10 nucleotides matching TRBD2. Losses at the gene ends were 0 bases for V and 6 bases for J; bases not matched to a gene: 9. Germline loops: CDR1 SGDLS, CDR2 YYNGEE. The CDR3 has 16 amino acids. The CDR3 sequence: CASSVVASGGASEQYF. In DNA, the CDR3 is TGTGCCAGCAGCGTAGTGGCCAGCGGGGGGGCCTCCGAGCAGTACTTC. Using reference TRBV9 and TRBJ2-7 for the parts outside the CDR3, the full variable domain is DSGVTQTPKHLITATGQRVTLRCSPRSGDLSVYWYQQSLDQGLQFLIQYYNGEERAKGNILERFSAQQFPDLHSELNLSSLELGDSALYFCASSVVASGGASEQYFGPGTRLTVT.

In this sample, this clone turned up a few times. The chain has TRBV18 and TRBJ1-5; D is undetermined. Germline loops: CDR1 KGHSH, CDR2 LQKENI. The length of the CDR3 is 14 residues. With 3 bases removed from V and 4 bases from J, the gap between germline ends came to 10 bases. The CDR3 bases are TGTGCCAGCTCACCCGGGTCTCGTAATCAGCCCCAGCATTTT. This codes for CASSPGSRNQPQHF.

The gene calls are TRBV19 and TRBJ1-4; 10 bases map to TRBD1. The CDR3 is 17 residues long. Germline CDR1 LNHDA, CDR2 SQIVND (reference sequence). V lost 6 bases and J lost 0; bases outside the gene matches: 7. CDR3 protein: CASSARTGGTTNEKLFF. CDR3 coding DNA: TGTGCCAGTAGCGCAAGGACAGGGGGGACAACTAATGAAAAACTGTTTTTT.

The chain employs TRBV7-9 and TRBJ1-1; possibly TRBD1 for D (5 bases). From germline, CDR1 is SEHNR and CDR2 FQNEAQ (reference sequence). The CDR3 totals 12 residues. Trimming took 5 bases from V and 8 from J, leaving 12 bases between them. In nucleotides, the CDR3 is TGTGCCAGCAGCCCCGCGGGGGGGGAAGCTTTCTTT. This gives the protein CASSPAGGEAFF.

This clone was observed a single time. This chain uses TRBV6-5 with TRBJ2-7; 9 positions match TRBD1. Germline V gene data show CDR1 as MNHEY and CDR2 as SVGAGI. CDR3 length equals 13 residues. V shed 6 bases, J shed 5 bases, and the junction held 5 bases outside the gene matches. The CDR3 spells CASREGQGHEQYV. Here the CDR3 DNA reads TGTGCCAGCAGAGAGGGACAGGGACACGAGCAGTACGTC.

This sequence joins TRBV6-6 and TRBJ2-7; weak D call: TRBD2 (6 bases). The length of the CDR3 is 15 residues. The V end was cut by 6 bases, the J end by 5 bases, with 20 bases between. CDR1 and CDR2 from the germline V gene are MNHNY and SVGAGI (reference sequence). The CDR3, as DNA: TGTGCCAGCAGATCCCCGGGACTTCCCCGCCACGAGCAGTACGTC. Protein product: CASRSPGLPRHEQYV.